The next 31 T cell receptor beta chains were all read from a single sample in a study of T cells after yellow fever vaccination. Via MiXCR, TCRdb re-called the 5' RACE reads, giving one row per CDR3 protein. The table has 80,000 to 100,000 distinct CDR3 sequences, about 5.8% seen once. Sequencing was performed on CD8+ T cells sorted from PBMCs, taken 10 days after the yellow fever booster vaccination. Receptors originate from a man aged 18 to 35 who received the YFV17D yellow fever vaccine.

The sample holds a few counts of this clonotype. This chain uses TRBV9 with TRBJ2-2, with no clear D. The CDR3 runs to 15 residues. Germline CDR1 is SGDLS and CDR2 is YYNGEE. Trimming cost V 0 bases and J 5 bases, with 11 bases left between them. The CDR3 DNA sequence: TGTGCCAGCAGCGTAGTAGAGACGGGTACCGGGGAGCTGTTTTTT. This encodes CASSVVETGTGELFF.

The CDR3: CASSRRRGDPNYGYTF. CDR3 bases: TGTGCCAGCAGCCGCAGACGCGGGGACCCCAACTATGGCTACACCTTC. The chain uses TRBV4-2 and TRBJ1-2; tentative D call: TRBD1 (5 bases). The CDR3 length is 16 residues. V was cut by 4 bases and J by 2 bases, with 17 bases left in between. Germline V gene sequence: CDR1 LGHNA, CDR2 YNFKEQ.

The table lists this clonotype with a few counts. The rearrangement links TRBV6-1 to TRBJ2-2, with D perhaps TRBD2 (5 bases). The CDR3 has 14 amino acids. Deletions cut 8 bases from V and 7 bases from J, with 17 bases between. Germline V CDR1 and CDR2: MNHNS, SASEGT. The DNA for the CDR3 is TGTGCCAGCCAGCCGTACGGGGAAGTCGGGGAGCTGTTTTTT. This codes for CASQPYGEVGELFF.

This clonotype was seen at least ten times. The chain combines TRBV13 with TRBJ2-5; 12 bases are a match to TRBD2. J was trimmed by 5 bases and V by 0 bases; bases with no gene match: 4. This CDR3 is built from 16 residues. Germline lookup yields CDR1 PRHDT and CDR2 FYEKMQ (reference sequence). DNA of the CDR3: TGTGCCAGCAGCTTAGGCCTAGCGGGGGGGCTCGAGACCCAGTACTTC. This sequence encodes CASSLGLAGGLETQYF. The full variable domain, its missing parts supplied by reference TRBV13 and TRBJ2-5, is AAGVIQSPRHLIKEKRETATLKCYPIPRHDTVYWYQQGPGQDPQFLISFYEKMQSDKGSIPDRFSAQQFSDYHSELNMSSLELGDSALYFCASSLGLAGGLETQYFGPGTRLLVL.

The chain is built from TRBV27 and TRBJ2-3, with D uncertain. Trimming took off 8 bases at V and 6 bases at J, with 9 bases between the two ends. The CDR3 length is 11 residues. Germline V gives CDR1 MNHEY, CDR2 SMNVEV (reference sequence). CDR3 nucleotides: TGTGCCAGCGCCTTCTCCGATACGCAGTATTTT. Amino acid sequence: CASAFSDTQYF.

This clonotype was observed at least ten times. In DNA, the CDR3 is TGCGCCAGCAGCCCGGGACTTAACTCCTACAATGAGCAGTTCTTC. Its protein product is CASSPGLNSYNEQFF. The J gene is TRBJ2-1, the V gene TRBV4-3, with D maybe TRBD2 (6 bases). The CDR3 is 15 residues long. Between the trimmed V and J ends, which lost 4 bases and 0 bases, there was a span of 10 bases. Germline V CDR1 and CDR2: LGHNA, YSLEER.

The rearrangement uses TRBV5-6 and TRBJ2-7, with D possibly being TRBD1 (5 bases). The CDR3 sequence is 11 residues long. The germline gives CDR1 SGHDT, CDR2 YYEEEE. V dropped 4 bases and J dropped 9 bases, with 11 bases sitting between them. The CDR3 spells CASSGQGRQYF. The DNA of the CDR3 is TGTGCCAGCAGCGGCCAGGGTAGGCAGTACTTC.

V usage is TRBV4-1 and J usage is TRBJ2-5; D is uncertain. The CDR3 sequence is 14 residues long. The germline V and J ends were trimmed by 1 base and 1 base, with 7 bases remaining between them. Germline lookup yields CDR1 MGHRA and CDR2 YSYEKL. The CDR3, as DNA: TGCGCCAGCAGCCAAGGAGCATCCCAAGAGACCCAGTACTTC. Translated: CASSQGASQETQYF.

This chain links TRBV28 with TRBJ2-7, with D hard to call. Per germline, CDR1 MDHEN and CDR2 SYDVKM. Trimming stripped 6 bases from V and 2 bases from J, with 20 bases between. The CDR3 spans 16 residues. The CDR3 DNA sequence: TGTGCCAGCAGGCCCCGAAAAGGCTTAACCACCTACGAGCAGTACGTC. Translated: CASRPRKGLTTYEQYV.

The chain couples TRBV5-1 to TRBJ2-5; 9 bases are shared with TRBD2. Germline values: CDR1 SGHRS, CDR2 YFSETQ. J lost 5 bases, V lost 4 bases, and 6 bases had no gene match. This CDR3 has 14 residues. DNA for the CDR3: TGCGCCAGCAGCCTGCCACTAGCGGGTGAGACCCAGTACTTC. This encodes CASSLPLAGETQYF.

This clonotype turned up a few times. V gene TRBV5-4 combines with J gene TRBJ2-3, with D perhaps matching TRBD2 (5 bases). The CDR3 is made up of 16 amino acids. V lost 0 bases and J 2 bases, leaving 13 bases between the germline ends. In germline, CDR1 is SGHNT, CDR2 YYREEE (reference sequence). CDR3: CASSLVGVIDTDTQYF. Here the CDR3 DNA reads TGTGCCAGCAGCTTGGTCGGGGTTATTGACACAGATACGCAGTATTTT.

This clonotype appeared a few times. This rearrangement joins TRBV5-1 to TRBJ1-2; 7 positions match TRBD1. V lost 2 bases, J lost 3 bases, and 7 bases stayed unmatched. Germline assignment: CDR1 SGHRS and CDR2 YFSETQ. This CDR3 is built from 15 residues. This chain's CDR3 is CASSLIGGADYGYTF. The CDR3 DNA follows: TGCGCCAGCAGCTTAATAGGGGGCGCAGACTATGGCTACACCTTC.

V gene TRBV7-9 combines with J gene TRBJ1-1; 9 nucleotides match TRBD1. J lost 5 bases, V lost 5 bases, and 9 bases had no gene match. Germline-derived CDR1 and CDR2 are SEHNR and FQNEAQ (reference sequence). This CDR3 has 15 amino acids. CDR3 nucleotides: TGTGCCAGCAGCCCCGGACAGGGGCCGGAAACTGAAGCTTTCTTT. It yields the protein CASSPGQGPETEAFF.

The gene calls are TRBV6-5 and TRBJ1-2; TRBD1 matches 12 bases. This CDR3 comprises 16 residues. CDR1 is MNHEY, CDR2 SVGAGI, per germline. The J segment lost 4 bases and the V segment lost 6 bases, leaving 9 bases of the junction unmatched. Written as DNA, the CDR3 is TGTGCCAGCAGCGGGACAGGGGGCTGGGGATTCTATGGCTACACCTTC. It is translated as CASSGTGGWGFYGYTF.

This clonotype was seen many times. J is TRBJ1-2 and V is TRBV7-8; 8 nucleotides agree with TRBD1. The CDR3 contains 16 residues. The V gene's germline CDR1 is SGHVS and CDR2 FQNEAQ. Trimming cost V 4 bases and J 6 bases; bases outside gene matches: 13. CDR3 residues: CASSSPPDRAGDGYTF. DNA for the CDR3: TGTGCCAGCAGCTCGCCACCGGACAGGGCGGGCGATGGCTACACCTTC.

The rearrangement uses TRBV9 and TRBJ1-2, with D possibly matching TRBD1 (5 bases). This CDR3 has 13 amino acids. V was clipped by 0 bases and J by 3 bases, with 6 bases between them. Germline lookup yields CDR1 SGDLS and CDR2 YYNGEE. The CDR3 DNA sequence: TGTGCCAGCAGCGTAGGAGGGGACTATGGCTACACCTTC. Amino acid sequence: CASSVGGDYGYTF. The whole variable domain, remainder taken from reference TRBV9 and TRBJ1-2, is DSGVTQTPKHLITATGQRVTLRCSPRSGDLSVYWYQQSLDQGLQFLIQYYNGEERAKGNILERFSAQQFPDLHSELNLSSLELGDSALYFCASSVGGDYGYTFGSGTRLTVV.

This clonotype appeared many times. This chain joins TRBV6-2 or TRBV6-3 and TRBJ2-3; 7 bases line up with TRBD1. Germline loops: CDR1 MNHEY, CDR2 SVGEGT. The CDR3 has 14 residues. V was clipped by 6 bases and J by 5 bases; unmatched bases: 8. The CDR3 bases are TGTGCCAGCAGACCCGGACAGGATCTAGATACGCAGTATTTT. Protein product: CASRPGQDLDTQYF.

The chain uses TRBV6-2 or TRBV6-3 and TRBJ2-7; D may be TRBD2 (6 bases). The CDR3 totals 13 residues. Germline CDR1 and CDR2: MNHEY and SVGEGT. Trimming stripped 7 bases from V and 7 bases from J, with 17 bases between. CDR3 loop: CASTRGTAREQYF. The CDR3 nucleotides read TGTGCCAGCACTCGGGGGACGGCTCGGGAGCAGTACTTC.

This clonotype was detected ten times or more. The chain uses TRBV7-9 and TRBJ2-1; D is uncertain. Germline CDR1 SEHNR, CDR2 FQNEAQ (reference sequence). The CDR3 loop spans 14 amino acids. The V gene lost 4 bases and the J gene lost 3 bases, with 10 bases spanning the gap. CDR3 in amino acids: CASSSNWGYNEQFF. CDR3 bases: TGTGCCAGCAGCTCTAATTGGGGCTACAATGAGCAGTTCTTC.

The V and J genes are TRBV6-2 or TRBV6-3 and TRBJ2-1, with D hard to call. Germline CDR1 reads MNHEY; CDR2 reads SVGEGT. V gave up 6 bases and J gave up 9 bases, with 12 bases separating them. The CDR3 extends over 12 amino acids. CDR3 in amino acids: CASSILRAEQFF. The CDR3 DNA follows: TGTGCCAGCAGCATCCTACGGGCTGAGCAGTTCTTC.

The chain has TRBV11-2 and TRBJ2-1; 14 bases map to TRBD2. Germline V CDR1 and CDR2: SGHAT, FQNNGV. The length of the CDR3 is 18 residues. V lost 7 bases and J lost 4; bases outside the gene matches: 12. CDR3 nucleotide sequence: TGTGCCAGCATCCAACCGGGACTAGCGGGGGCTTTGTACAATGAGCAGTTCTTC. Its protein product is CASIQPGLAGALYNEQFF.

This clonotype was seen more than once but under ten times. The chain couples TRBV7-2 to TRBJ2-3, with D maybe TRBD1 (6 bases). The CDR3 has 14 residues. The germline gives CDR1 SGHTA, CDR2 FQGNSA. Trimming removed 1 base at V and 2 bases at J, with 7 bases between. CDR3 DNA: TGTGCCAGCAGCTTAGTGGGGGCCACAGATACGCAGTATTTT. Its translation: CASSLVGATDTQYF.

The chain links TRBV6-5 to TRBJ2-7; the D gene is possibly TRBD1 (5 bases). Trimming shortened V by 4 bases and J by 2 bases, and 12 bases separated the two germline ends. The CDR3 consists of 14 residues. Per the germline V gene, CDR1 is MNHEY and CDR2 is SVGAGI. CDR3 sequence: CASSFAQGTYEQYV. CDR3 coding DNA: TGTGCCAGCAGTTTTGCGCAGGGAACCTACGAGCAGTACGTC.

The sample holds a few counts of this clonotype. The J gene is TRBJ1-2, the V gene TRBV6-5; TRBD1 aligns across 10 bases. The CDR3 sequence is 21 residues long. Germline CDR1 is MNHEY and CDR2 is SVGAGI. After removal of 4 bases from V and 0 bases from J, the junction contained 20 bases not matched to a gene. In DNA form, the CDR3 reads TGTGCCAGCAGTTTAGTCAACCCGGGACAGGGGATGATCGGGACTAACTATGGCTACACCTTC. It is translated as CASSLVNPGQGMIGTNYGYTF.

The CDR3, as DNA: TGTGCCAGCAGCTTCCAGTTAGCGGGGGGCTCCTCGTACACCGGGGAGCTGTTTTTT. This gives the protein CASSFQLAGGSSYTGELFF. The rearrangement joins TRBV13 to TRBJ2-2; 10 positions agree with TRBD2. The CDR3 spans 19 residues. CDR1 and CDR2 from the germline V gene are PRHDT and FYEKMQ (reference sequence). J lost 3 bases, V lost 3 bases, and 13 bases had no gene match.

The genes are TRBV4-3 and TRBJ2-1; 11 bases map to TRBD2. With 0 bases clipped from V and 9 bases from J, the junction kept 7 bases outside the gene matches. The CDR3 extends over 16 amino acids. The germline CDR1 and CDR2 sequences are LGHNA and YSLEER. This CDR3 is CASSQELAGAHGEQFF. DNA for the CDR3: TGCGCCAGCAGCCAAGAACTAGCGGGGGCGCACGGTGAGCAGTTCTTC.

This chain connects TRBV2 to TRBJ2-5; perhaps D is TRBD1 or TRBD2 (5 bases each). The CDR3 length is 13 residues. V lost 6 bases and J 9 bases, leaving 17 bases between the germline ends. The germline V gene encodes CDR1 SNHLY and CDR2 FYNNEI. The CDR3 region has the DNA TGTGCCAGCAGAGGAACGGGGACCTTGGCCCAGTACTTC. Residues: CASRGTGTLAQYF. Full variable domain (remainder filled in from reference TRBV2 and TRBJ2-5): EPEVTQTPSHQVTQMGQEVILRCVPISNHLYFYWYRQILGQKVEFLVSFYNNEISEKSEIFDDQFSVERPDGSNFTLKIRSTKLEDSAMYFCASRGTGTLAQYFGPGTRLLVL.

This clonotype has a handful of counts. The CDR3 nucleotides read TGTGCCAGCAGCTTTGTGGGGCAAGAGGCAGGAGAGACCCAGTACTTC. Protein: CASSFVGQEAGETQYF. The chain couples TRBV7-9 to TRBJ2-5, with D perhaps TRBD1 (5 bases). The CDR3 has 16 residues. Germline values: CDR1 SEHNR, CDR2 FQNEAQ (reference sequence). V gave up 3 bases and J gave up 4 bases, with 18 bases separating them.

This clonotype was recorded many times. The chain recombines TRBV6-5 with TRBJ1-2, with unresolved D. Germline lookup yields CDR1 MNHEY and CDR2 SVGAGI. This CDR3 comprises 15 residues. V was cut by 0 bases and J by 6 bases, with 14 bases left in between. CDR3 sequence: CASSYSLGGLDGYTF. DNA for the CDR3: TGTGCCAGCAGTTACTCCCTCGGAGGGCTGGATGGCTACACCTTC.

This clonotype was observed a handful of times. This chain connects TRBV6-5 to TRBJ1-1; TRBD1 matches at 7 bases. The germline gives CDR1 MNHEY, CDR2 SVGAGI. The CDR3 extends over 15 amino acids. Trimming removed 0 bases from V and 2 bases from J; junction bases left unmatched: 3. CDR3 residues: CASSYSAGGNTEAFF. CDR3 DNA sequence: TGTGCCAGCAGTTACTCGGCAGGGGGTAACACTGAAGCTTTCTTT.

Worth noting for this clonotype: This clone may be a read error of a much larger clone one base away. The chain recombines TRBV5-1 with TRBJ2-1; D ambiguous. Per the germline V gene, CDR1 is SGHRS and CDR2 is YFSETQ. The CDR3 length is 13 residues. Deletions cut 0 bases from V and 6 bases from J, with 7 bases between. The CDR3 coding sequence is TGCGCCAGCAGCTTGGAGTTGATCAATGAGCAGTTCTTC. This translates into CASSLELINEQFF.